The source of this TCR beta chain is a study of blood T cell repertoires in COVID-19. In the study overall: Donors in the United States, Italy and Spain gave samples during acute or convalescent COVID-19. From T cells, B-cell-depleted T cells, or PBMCs came the material, which was cDNA or gDNA.

This CDR3 region has 14 residues. Enrolment of Seattle patients took place during active infection, and they were followed longitudinally. Original methodology: Quantification of nucleated cells was approximated via reference gene primer amplification. Repertoires were generated with immunoSEQ multiplex PCR, while TCRdb's copy carries only in-frame clones and drops some. That table supplies the V and J calls and clone size; D and trimming were determined from the DNA. The sample holds some 110,000 clones; around 76% are singletons and the top ten take over 5.5%. Material for sequencing was peripheral blood. The V call is TRBV21-1, the J call TRBJ1-2; TRBD1, the D gene given by the table, was not confirmed from the DNA. TRBV21-1 is given as a pseudogene. The receptor was isolated from an elderly man with COVID-19, enrolled during active disease. The CDR3 bases are TGTGCCAGCAGCAAAGCAGGGACAGTTTGGGGCTACACCTTC. Its protein is CASSKAGTVWGYTF.